This T cell receptor beta chain appears in the sequencing data of a study of radiation and T cells in renal cell carcinoma. Study context: Nephrectomy followed 15 Gy stereotactic body radiation by 4 weeks. General study findings and limits: From baseline, blood top tumor clonotypes peaked at 2 weeks post-radiation.

This CDR3 is built from 14 residues. Germline assignment: CDR1 SGHNT and CDR2 YENEEA. Trimming took 5 bases from V and 8 from J, leaving 16 bases between them. In the case of this clone: Its cognate antigen is unknown.

Sequencing was performed with immunoSEQ multiplex PCR; in TCRdb, only in-frame clones are kept and a portion is missing. The sample lists over 60,000 clones, around 78% occurring once. Described time point: blood 2 weeks post-SBRT. Treatment in this sample: 15 Gy SBRT to primary tumor, nephrectomy 4 weeks later. Here the sequenced sample was blood, taken from a patient whose treatment included radiotherapy and nephrectomy. The chain couples TRBV11-3 to TRBJ2-1; D remains ambiguous. The sequence was obtained from a man in his sixties with renal cell carcinoma. In nucleotides, the CDR3 is TGTGCCAGCAGCCCTCATAGGGCCACCGATGAGCAGTTCTTC. Protein: CASSPHRATDEQFF.